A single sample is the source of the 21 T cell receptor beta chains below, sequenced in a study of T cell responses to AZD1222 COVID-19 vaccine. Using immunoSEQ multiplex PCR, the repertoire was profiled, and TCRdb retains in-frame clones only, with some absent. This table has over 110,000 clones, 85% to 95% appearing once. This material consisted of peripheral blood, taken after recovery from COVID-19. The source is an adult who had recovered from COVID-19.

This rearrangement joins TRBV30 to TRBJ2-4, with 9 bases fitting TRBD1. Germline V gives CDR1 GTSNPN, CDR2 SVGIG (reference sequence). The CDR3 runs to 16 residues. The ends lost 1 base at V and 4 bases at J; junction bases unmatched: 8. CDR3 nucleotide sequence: TGTGCCTGGAGTGGGGGACAGGGAAGGCTAAAAAACATTCAGTACTTC. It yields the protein CAWSGGQGRLKNIQYF.

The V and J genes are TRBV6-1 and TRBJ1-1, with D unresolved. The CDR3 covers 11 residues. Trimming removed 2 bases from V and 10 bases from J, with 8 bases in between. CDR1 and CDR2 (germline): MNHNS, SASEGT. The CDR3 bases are TGTGCCAGCAGTGAAATTTTCGGAGCTTTCTTT. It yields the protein CASSEIFGAFF.

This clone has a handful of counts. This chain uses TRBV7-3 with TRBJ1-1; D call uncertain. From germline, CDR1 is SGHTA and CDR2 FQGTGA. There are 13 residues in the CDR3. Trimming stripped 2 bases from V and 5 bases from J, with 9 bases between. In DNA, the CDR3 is TGTGCCAGCAGCTTAGTTAGGGCAACTGAAGCTTTCTTT. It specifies CASSLVRATEAFF.

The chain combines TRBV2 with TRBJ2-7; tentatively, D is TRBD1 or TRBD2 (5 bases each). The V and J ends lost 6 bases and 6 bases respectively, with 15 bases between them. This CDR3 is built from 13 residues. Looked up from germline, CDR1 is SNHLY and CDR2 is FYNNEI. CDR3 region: CASSWGTPREQYF. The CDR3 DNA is TGTGCCAGCAGCTGGGGGACCCCACGCGAGCAGTACTTC.

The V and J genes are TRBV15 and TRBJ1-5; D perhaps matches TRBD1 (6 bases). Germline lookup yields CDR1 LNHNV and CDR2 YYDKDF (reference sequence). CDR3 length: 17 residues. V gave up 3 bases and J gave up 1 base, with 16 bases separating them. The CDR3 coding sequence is TGTGCCACCAGCAGTACACAGGGTACGTTAAGCAATCAGCCCCAGCATTTT. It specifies CATSSTQGTLSNQPQHF.

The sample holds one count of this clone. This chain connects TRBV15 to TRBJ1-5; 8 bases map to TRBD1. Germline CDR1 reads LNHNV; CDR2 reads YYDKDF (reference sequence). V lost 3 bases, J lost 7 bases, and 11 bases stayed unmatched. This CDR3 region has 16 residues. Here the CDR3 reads CATSRVGGQGSQPQHF. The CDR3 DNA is TGTGCCACCAGCAGGGTGGGTGGACAGGGAAGCCAGCCCCAGCATTTT.

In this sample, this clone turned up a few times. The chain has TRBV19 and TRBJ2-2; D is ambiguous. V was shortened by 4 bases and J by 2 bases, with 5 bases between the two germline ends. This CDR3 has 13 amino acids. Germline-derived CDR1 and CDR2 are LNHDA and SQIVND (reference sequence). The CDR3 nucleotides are TGTGCCAGTAGTAAGGCAAACACCGGGGAGCTGTTTTTT. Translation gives CASSKANTGELFF. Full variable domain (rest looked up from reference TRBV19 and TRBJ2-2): DGGITQSPKYLFRKEGQNVTLSCEQNLNHDAMYWYRQDPGQGLRLIYYSQIVNDFQKGDIAEGYSVSREKKESFPLTVTSAQKNPTAFYLCASSKANTGELFFGEGSRLTVL.

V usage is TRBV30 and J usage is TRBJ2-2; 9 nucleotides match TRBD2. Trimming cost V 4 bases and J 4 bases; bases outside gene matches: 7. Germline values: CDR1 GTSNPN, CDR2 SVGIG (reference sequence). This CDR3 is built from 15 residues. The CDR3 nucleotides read TGTGCCTGGACTCAGACTAGCGGAGGCACCGGGGAGCTGTTTTTT. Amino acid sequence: CAWTQTSGGTGELFF.

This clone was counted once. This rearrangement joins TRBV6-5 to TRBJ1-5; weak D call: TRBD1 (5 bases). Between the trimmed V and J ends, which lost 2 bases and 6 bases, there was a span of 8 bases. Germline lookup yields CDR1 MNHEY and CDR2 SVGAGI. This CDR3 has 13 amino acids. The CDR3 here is CASSYGGSQPQHF. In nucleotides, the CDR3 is TGTGCCAGCAGTTACGGGGGTTCTCAGCCCCAGCATTTT.

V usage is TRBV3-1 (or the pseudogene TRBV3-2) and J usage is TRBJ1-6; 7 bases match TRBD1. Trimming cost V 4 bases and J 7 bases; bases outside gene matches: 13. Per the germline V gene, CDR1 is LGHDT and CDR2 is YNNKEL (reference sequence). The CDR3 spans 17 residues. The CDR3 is CASSRTRGTGVNSPLHF. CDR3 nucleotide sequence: TGTGCCAGCAGCCGCACCAGGGGGACCGGGGTGAATTCACCCCTCCACTTT.

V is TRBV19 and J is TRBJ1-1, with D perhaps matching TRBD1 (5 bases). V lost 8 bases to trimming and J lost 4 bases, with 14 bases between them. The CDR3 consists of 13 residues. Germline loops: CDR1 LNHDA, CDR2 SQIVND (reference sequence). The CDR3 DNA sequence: TGTGCCAGTTACGGGGGGATCGGCACTGAAGCTTTCTTT. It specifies CASYGGIGTEAFF.

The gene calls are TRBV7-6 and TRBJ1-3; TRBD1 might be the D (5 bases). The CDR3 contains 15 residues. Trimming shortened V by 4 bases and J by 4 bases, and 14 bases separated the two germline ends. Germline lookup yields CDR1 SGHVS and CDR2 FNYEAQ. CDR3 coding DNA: TGTGCCAGCAGCTGGTCCTTAGGGGCCGGAAACACCATATATTTT. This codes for CASSWSLGAGNTIYF.

For the CDR3, the DNA is TGTGCCAGCAGGGACGGGGACAATCGAGCTTTCTTT. It yields the protein CASRDGDNRAFF. V usage is TRBV6-5 and J usage is TRBJ1-1; the D gene is possibly TRBD1 (6 bases). V was cut by 6 bases and J by 10 bases, with 15 bases left in between. The CDR3 contains 12 residues. Germline values: CDR1 MNHEY, CDR2 SVGAGI.

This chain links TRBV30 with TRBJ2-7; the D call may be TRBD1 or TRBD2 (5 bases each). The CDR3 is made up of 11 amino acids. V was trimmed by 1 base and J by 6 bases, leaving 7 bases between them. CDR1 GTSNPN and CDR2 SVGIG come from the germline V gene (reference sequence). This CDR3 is CAWSAGTEQYF. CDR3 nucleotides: TGTGCCTGGAGTGCAGGGACCGAGCAGTACTTC.

This CDR3 is CASRALGREGGHEQFF. CDR3 sequence (DNA): TGTGCCAGCAGAGCCCTCGGGCGGGAGGGCGGCCATGAGCAGTTCTTC. This chain joins TRBV28 and TRBJ2-1; 9 positions match TRBD2. V was pared by 6 bases and J by 8 bases, with 14 bases of the junction left unmatched. The germline gives CDR1 MDHEN, CDR2 SYDVKM. The CDR3 runs to 16 residues.

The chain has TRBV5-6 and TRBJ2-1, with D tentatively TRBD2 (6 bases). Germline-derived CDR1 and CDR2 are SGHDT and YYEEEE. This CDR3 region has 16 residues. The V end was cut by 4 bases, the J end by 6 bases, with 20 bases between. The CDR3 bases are TGTGCCAGCAGCCCCCCGGGACTGGACGGGCCCAATGAGCAGTTCTTC. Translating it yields CASSPPGLDGPNEQFF. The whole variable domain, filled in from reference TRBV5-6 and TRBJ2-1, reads DAGVTQSPTHLIKTRGQQVTLRCSPKSGHDTVSWYQQALGQGPQFIFQYYEEEERQRGNFPDRFSGHQFPNYSSELNVNALLLGDSALYLCASSPPGLDGPNEQFFGPGTRLTVL.

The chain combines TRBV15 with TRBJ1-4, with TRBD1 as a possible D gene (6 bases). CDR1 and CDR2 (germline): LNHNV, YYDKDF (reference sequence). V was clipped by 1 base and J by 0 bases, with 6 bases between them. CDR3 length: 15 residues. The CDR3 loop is CATSRGTATNEKLFF. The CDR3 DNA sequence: TGTGCCACCAGCAGAGGGACAGCAACTAATGAAAAACTGTTTTTT.

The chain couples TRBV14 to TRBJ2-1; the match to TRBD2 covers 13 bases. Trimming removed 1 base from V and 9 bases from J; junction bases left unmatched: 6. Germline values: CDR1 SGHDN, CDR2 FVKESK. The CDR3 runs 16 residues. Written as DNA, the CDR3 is TGTGCCAGCAGCCAAGGGACTAGCGGGAGAAGGGGTGAGCAGTTCTTC. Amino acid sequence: CASSQGTSGRRGEQFF.

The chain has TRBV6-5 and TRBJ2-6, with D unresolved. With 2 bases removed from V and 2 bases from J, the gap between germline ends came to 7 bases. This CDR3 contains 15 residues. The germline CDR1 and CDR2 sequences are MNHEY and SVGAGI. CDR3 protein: CASSYKSPGANVLTF. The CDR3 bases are TGTGCCAGCAGTTACAAGAGCCCTGGGGCCAACGTCCTGACTTTC.

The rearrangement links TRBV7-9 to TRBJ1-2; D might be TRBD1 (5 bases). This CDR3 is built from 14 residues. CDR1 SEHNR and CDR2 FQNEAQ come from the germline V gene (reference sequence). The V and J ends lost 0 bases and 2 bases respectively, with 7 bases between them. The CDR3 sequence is CASSLAPGNYGYTF. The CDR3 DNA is TGTGCCAGCAGCTTAGCTCCAGGGAACTATGGCTACACCTTC.

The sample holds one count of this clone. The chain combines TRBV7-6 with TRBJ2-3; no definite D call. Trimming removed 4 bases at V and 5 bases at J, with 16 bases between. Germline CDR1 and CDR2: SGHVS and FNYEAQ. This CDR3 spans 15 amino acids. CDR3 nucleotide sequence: TGTGCCAGCAGCTCCTTCTCCGATCTCCTAGATACGCAGTATTTT. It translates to CASSSFSDLLDTQYF.